The 26 T cell receptor beta chains below all came from one sample that was sequenced in a study of shared T cell receptors in the human thymus. Clones were sequenced by immunoSEQ multiplex PCR, and TCRdb holds only the in-frame ones, with some missing. The table shows around 730,000 clones, with approximately 85% occurring only once. Separately, the same data were catalogued under a study of human thymus T cells.

The sample consisted of thymocytes. These receptors were taken from a girl under three years old with a congenital heart defect.

The rearrangement joins TRBV7-2 to TRBJ2-2, with TRBD1 matching over 9 bases. Trimming took 5 bases from V and 3 from J; bases not matched to a gene: 10. The CDR3 is made up of 17 amino acids. The V gene's germline CDR1 is SGHTA and CDR2 FQGNSA. CDR3 DNA: TGTGCCAGCAGCCCCCCCCTTAGGGACAGGGACACCGGGGAGCTGTTTTTT. Translated: CASSPPLRDRDTGELFF.

This chain connects TRBV5-1 to TRBJ1-4, with D possibly TRBD1 on 5 matching bases. The length of the CDR3 is 15 residues. With 3 bases removed from V and 5 bases from J, the gap between germline ends came to 14 bases. The germline CDR1 and CDR2 sequences are SGHRS and YFSETQ. The CDR3 loop is CASSWRQGLNEKLFF. DNA of the CDR3: TGCGCCAGCAGCTGGCGGCAGGGTCTAAATGAAAAACTGTTTTTT. The full variable domain, completed using reference TRBV5-1 and TRBJ1-4, is KAGVTQTPRYLIKTRGQQVTLSCSPISGHRSVSWYQQTPGQGLQFLFEYFSETQRNKGNFPGRFSGRQFSNSRSEMNVSTLELGDSALYLCASSWRQGLNEKLFFGSGTQLSVL.

This sequence joins TRBV4-1 and TRBJ2-7; D gene ambiguous. CDR3 length equals 14 residues. Germline loops: CDR1 MGHRA, CDR2 YSYEKL. Trimming removed 3 bases at V and 2 bases at J, with 11 bases between. In DNA, the CDR3 is TGCGCCAGCAGCCAGGGCTTCCCAGCCTACGAGCAGTACTTC. It codes for CASSQGFPAYEQYF.

J is TRBJ2-3 and V is TRBV4-3, with D perhaps matching TRBD1 (5 bases). V lost 0 bases and J lost 0, with 10 bases in between. CDR1 LGHNA and CDR2 YSLEER come from the germline V gene. This CDR3 has 16 residues. Written as DNA, the CDR3 is TGCGCCAGCAGCCAAGATAGCCGACAGAGCACAGATACGCAGTATTTT. This translates into CASSQDSRQSTDTQYF.

The CDR3 coding sequence is TGCGCCAGCAGCTTATGGACAGCTAGGGAAGCTTTCTTT. Amino acids: CASSLWTAREAFF. The chain employs TRBV5-1 and TRBJ1-1; D possibly corresponds to TRBD1 (6 bases). Trimming pared 2 bases from V and 8 bases from J, leaving 13 bases between. Germline-derived CDR1 and CDR2 are SGHRS and YFSETQ. The CDR3 has 13 amino acids. Combining the CDR3 with reference TRBV5-1 and TRBJ1-1 gives the whole variable domain KAGVTQTPRYLIKTRGQQVTLSCSPISGHRSVSWYQQTPGQGLQFLFEYFSETQRNKGNFPGRFSGRQFSNSRSEMNVSTLELGDSALYLCASSLWTAREAFFGQGTRLTVV.

The V gene is TRBV7-8, the J gene TRBJ2-1; D perhaps matches TRBD2 (5 bases). V was clipped by 0 bases and J by 7 bases, with 13 bases between them. CDR1 and CDR2 from the germline V gene are SGHVS and FQNEAQ. This CDR3 has 15 amino acids. Here the CDR3 DNA reads TGTGCCAGCAGCTTAGCAGGCGTGACGGGGAATGAGCAGTTCTTC. This translates into CASSLAGVTGNEQFF.

This clone appeared a few times. The gene calls are TRBV4-3 and TRBJ2-4; 9 nucleotides line up with TRBD2. The CDR3 covers 19 residues. Germline values: CDR1 LGHNA, CDR2 YSLEER. J was trimmed by 0 bases and V by 4 bases; bases with no gene match: 13. The CDR3 spells CASSPARSGGPIAKNIQYF. In nucleotides, the CDR3 is TGCGCCAGCAGCCCCGCGAGGAGCGGGGGGCCCATAGCCAAAAACATTCAGTACTTC.

V and J are TRBV2 and TRBJ1-1, with 7 bases that match TRBD1. The V gene end was trimmed by 7 bases and the J gene end by 7 bases; junction bases not matched to a gene: 6. This CDR3 is 12 amino acids long. Germline V gives CDR1 SNHLY, CDR2 FYNNEI. CDR3 DNA: TGTGCCAGCATTTTACAGGGGTTTGAAGCTTTCTTT. Translating gives CASILQGFEAFF.

J is TRBJ1-2 and V is TRBV19; D call uncertain. Trimming removed 8 bases at V and 5 bases at J, with 15 bases between. CDR1 and CDR2 from the germline V gene are LNHDA and SQIVND (reference sequence). There are 13 residues in the CDR3. This CDR3 is CASLGIVGYGYTF. DNA of the CDR3: TGTGCCAGTCTAGGAATCGTTGGGTATGGCTACACCTTC.

This chain joins TRBV9 and TRBJ2-7, with 8 bases fitting TRBD2. There are 15 residues in the CDR3. Germline assignment: CDR1 SGDLS and CDR2 YYNGEE. Trimming at V came to 3 bases and at J to 4 bases, leaving 9 bases not matched to a gene. The CDR3 here is CASSESERGSYEQYF. The CDR3 coding sequence is TGTGCCAGCAGCGAGAGCGAGCGGGGGTCTTACGAGCAGTACTTC.

The chain has TRBV7-9 and TRBJ1-2, with D tentatively TRBD1 (5 bases). Deletions cut 3 bases from V and 3 bases from J, with 8 bases between. The CDR3 loop spans 13 amino acids. From germline, CDR1 is SEHNR and CDR2 FQNEAQ (reference sequence). DNA of the CDR3: TGTGCCAGCAGCTTTCGACAGCACTATGGCTACACCTTC. Its translation is CASSFRQHYGYTF.

The chain links TRBV6-4 to TRBJ2-1; 10 positions match TRBD1. V trimming: 5 bases; J trimming: 7 bases; junction bases outside the gene matches: 8. The V gene's germline CDR1 is MRHNA and CDR2 SNTAGT. The CDR3 covers 15 residues. The CDR3 sequence is CASSHEGDRGNEQFF. CDR3 nucleotide sequence: TGTGCCAGCAGTCACGAAGGGGACAGGGGTAATGAGCAGTTCTTC.

The chain is built from TRBV5-6 and TRBJ2-7, with 8 positions matching TRBD2. This CDR3 is 17 amino acids long. Germline trimming cut 3 bases from V and 3 bases from J; bases unmatched to any gene: 14. The germline V gene has CDR1 SGHDT and CDR2 YYEEEE. The CDR3: CASSWGFGGGLGYEQYF. The CDR3 coding sequence is TGTGCCAGCAGCTGGGGGTTCGGGGGGGGATTAGGCTACGAGCAGTACTTC.

Details on this clone: A junction end diverges from the germline sequence, so it may reflect a read error. The J gene is TRBJ2-6, the V gene TRBV4-3; D may match TRBD1 or TRBD2 (6 bases each). The CDR3 sequence is 15 residues long. The germline gives CDR1 LGHNA, CDR2 YSLEER. CDR3 bases: TGCGCCAGCAGTCAAGGGGGGCCAGGGGCCAACGTCCTGACTTTC. It specifies CASSQGGPGANVLTF.

This clone was detected once. This chain uses TRBV11-3 with TRBJ1-5, with a tentative D call TRBD1 (6 bases). CDR1 SGHNT and CDR2 YENEEA come from the germline V gene. Trimming removed 5 bases from V and 3 bases from J, with 14 bases in between. The CDR3 has 15 amino acids. CDR3 amino acids: CASSPRGRNNQPQHF. CDR3 nucleotide sequence: TGTGCCAGCAGCCCCAGGGGTCGGAACAATCAGCCCCAGCATTTT.

The chain employs TRBV9 and TRBJ1-2, with TRBD1 identical over 11 bases. Trimming took 3 bases from V and 10 from J; bases not matched to a gene: 8. Looked up from germline, CDR1 is SGDLS and CDR2 is YYNGEE. This CDR3 region has 14 residues. The CDR3 sequence: CASSAKGQGVDYTF. CDR3 coding DNA: TGTGCCAGCAGCGCGAAGGGACAGGGGGTGGACTACACCTTC.

This sequence joins TRBV18 and TRBJ2-7; tentatively, D is TRBD1 (5 bases). The germline CDR1 and CDR2 sequences are KGHSH and LQKENI. V shed 6 bases and J shed 4 bases, with 13 bases lying between them. The CDR3 loop spans 13 amino acids. The CDR3, as DNA: TGTGCCAGCTCCCTAGGGGCGGATTACGAGCAGTACTTC. This translates into CASSLGADYEQYF.

J is TRBJ2-2 and V is TRBV27, with a possible D match to TRBD2 (7 bases). CDR3 length: 17 amino acids. Germline CDR1 MNHEY, CDR2 SMNVEV (reference sequence). The V end was cut by 2 bases, the J end by 3 bases, with 16 bases between. The CDR3 DNA reads as TGTGCCAGCAGTTTACCCCGGGGGGCGGGGGACACCGGGGAGCTGTTTTTT. This translates into CASSLPRGAGDTGELFF.

The genes are TRBV2 and TRBJ2-3, with 9 bases matching TRBD2. V shed 11 bases, J shed 6 bases, and the junction held 9 bases outside the gene matches. The V gene's germline CDR1 is SNHLY and CDR2 FYNNEI. This CDR3 has 13 amino acids. The CDR3 DNA is TGTGCCGGCTCGGGACTAGCCGGCGATACGCAGTATTTT. Its protein is CAGSGLAGDTQYF.

This chain links TRBV30 with TRBJ1-2; 7 bases are a match to TRBD1. The CDR3 sequence is 15 residues long. Trimming removed 5 bases from V and 1 base from J; junction bases left unmatched: 10. Germline V lookup: CDR1 GTSNPN, CDR2 SVGIG (reference sequence). The CDR3 nucleotides read TGTGCCTGGCTCAGACCCGGGACAGTTAACTATGGCTACACCTTC. This translates into CAWLRPGTVNYGYTF.

The chain recombines TRBV6-5 with TRBJ1-2; perhaps TRBD1 as D (6 bases). The CDR3 has 13 amino acids. The germline gives CDR1 MNHEY, CDR2 SVGAGI. V lost 5 bases and J 4 bases, leaving 11 bases between the germline ends. CDR3 sequence: CASSRTGRYGYTF. The CDR3 nucleotides are TGTGCCAGCAGTCGTACAGGGCGCTATGGCTACACCTTC.

Written as DNA, the CDR3 is TGTGCCAGCAGCTTGATGGCGGGGGGGAGGGATTCAGAGACCCAGTACTTC. Translation gives CASSLMAGGRDSETQYF. The chain has TRBV5-4 and TRBJ2-5; 9 bases agree with TRBD2. Losses at the gene ends were 1 base for V and 4 bases for J; bases not matched to a gene: 11. Germline V CDR1 and CDR2: SGHNT, YYREEE (reference sequence). The length of the CDR3 is 17 residues.

V gene TRBV9 combines with J gene TRBJ1-2; D unclear. The ends were cut back, 5 bases at V and 4 bases at J, with 15 bases in the middle. Per the germline V gene, CDR1 is SGDLS and CDR2 is YYNGEE. The length of the CDR3 is 14 residues. CDR3 in DNA: TGTGCCAGCAGTAAGAGTTCGGGAGGCTATGGCTACACCTTC. Amino acids: CASSKSSGGYGYTF.

This chain joins TRBV28 and TRBJ1-3; D is undetermined. In germline, CDR1 is MDHEN, CDR2 SYDVKM. The CDR3 loop spans 13 amino acids. V gave up 2 bases and J gave up 5 bases, with 7 bases separating them. The chain's CDR3 is CASSLEERNTIYF. The CDR3 region has the DNA TGTGCCAGCAGTTTAGAAGAGCGAAACACCATATATTTT.

The chain joins TRBV10-1 to TRBJ1-1; TRBD1 matches at 7 bases. The V segment lost 2 bases and the J segment 6 bases; nucleotides outside the gene matches: 12. Germline V gives CDR1 WNHNN, CDR2 SYGVQD (reference sequence). CDR3 length equals 16 residues. The CDR3 bases are TGCGCCAGCAGTGAGGCTACCCACAGGGGTAAGGCTGAAGCTTTCTTT. Protein sequence: CASSEATHRGKAEAFF.

This clone was observed a single time. The genes are TRBV11-2 and TRBJ1-2, with 7 bases lining up with TRBD1. The V gene end was trimmed by 4 bases and the J gene end by 7 bases; junction bases not matched to a gene: 6. Per germline, CDR1 SGHAT and CDR2 FQNNGV. The CDR3 loop spans 13 amino acids. For the CDR3, the DNA is TGTGCCAGCAGCTCGACAGGGCTGGGTGGCTACACCTTC. This sequence encodes CASSSTGLGGYTF.